This T cell receptor (beta chain) was captured in a study of T cell clonotyping in hematopoietic cell transplantation. Measured with immunoSEQ multiplex PCR; TCRdb has only the in-frame clones, and not every one. Of tens of thousands of clones listed, almost 97% were seen once; the top ten hold around 1.5%. Time point indicated: recipient sample about 28 days before transplant, after cytoreduction. Per the germline V gene, CDR1 is SGHRS and CDR2 is YFSETQ. V gave up 2 bases and J gave up 2 bases; unmatched junction bases: 13. This CDR3 spans 18 amino acids. The source was peripheral blood mononuclear cells, collected before stem cell transplant. The TCR originated in a woman aged 45-65 years with acute myeloid leukemia. Some clones in this sample may be carry-over from other donors' samples. V usage is TRBV5-1 and J usage is TRBJ2-7; 10 nucleotides match TRBD2. The chain's CDR3 is CASSFGILAGGLTYEQYF. CDR3 in DNA: TGCGCCAGCAGCTTCGGAATATTAGCGGGAGGTTTAACCTACGAGCAGTACTTC.